The clone carrying this TCR beta chain showed up many times. The antigen is undetermined. MiXCR, applied by TCRdb to the RACE reads, yields one record per CDR3 protein. The table shows tens of thousands of distinct CDR3 sequences, with roughly 8.8% occurring only once. As to time point: pre-sensitization, week 0. Indicated treatment: therapeutic diphenylcyclopropenone sensitization with weekly scalp DPC. The entry originates in a study of human T cells and chemical hapten exposure. Study-level points and caveats: It was expanded TCRs that formed significantly more large CDR3 similarity clusters than controls did.

Looked up from germline, CDR1 is DFQATT and CDR2 is SNEGSKA (reference sequence). The CDR3 extends over 14 amino acids. V lost 7 bases and J lost 0; bases outside the gene matches: 9. The genes are TRBV20-1 and TRBJ2-7; 7 positions agree with TRBD1. This receptor was taken from a woman aged 40 to 55 with alopecia areata. Some clones in this sample may be carry-over from other donors' samples. The material was whole blood, obtained in connection with sensitization to the hapten diphenylcyclopropenone (DPC). The CDR3 sequence: CSVSTGSNSYEQYF. The CDR3 DNA follows: TGCAGTGTATCGACAGGGAGTAACTCCTACGAGCAGTACTTC.